The present T cell receptor (beta chain) was sequenced within a study of blood T cell repertoires in COVID-19. All enrollees were roughly 18 to 100 years old and from about 24 US areas. Participants were placed into cohorts based on the clinical history they reported. Recovered participants had two consecutive negative NP/OP PCR tests, healthcare professional clearance, or symptom resolution. Sequencing was performed with immunoSEQ multiplex PCR; in TCRdb, only in-frame clones are kept and a portion is missing. In the table there are over 300,000 clones, 85% to 90% of which are singletons. The CDR3 loop spans 14 amino acids. Deletions cut 4 bases from V and 2 bases from J, with 9 bases between. CDR1 and CDR2 (germline): LGHDT, YNNKEL (reference sequence).

The TCR sequence derives from a woman under 30 who had recovered from COVID-19. The rearrangement uses TRBV3-1 (or the pseudogene TRBV3-2) and TRBJ1-3, with D unclear. Input material: PBMCs or T cells enriched from blood (not recorded which). The CDR3 sequence: CASSPGSTGNTIYF. The DNA for the CDR3 is TGTGCCAGCAGCCCCGGGTCAACTGGAAACACCATATATTTT.